These T cell receptor beta chains were read from a single sample in a study of radiation and T cells in renal cell carcinoma. Measured with immunoSEQ multiplex PCR; TCRdb has only the in-frame clones, and not every one. The sample includes around 180,000 clones, about 87% of them seen just once. The sequencing here drew on blood, taken from a patient whose treatment included radiotherapy and nephrectomy. The receptors originated from a woman aged 45-60 years with renal cell carcinoma. CDR3s include the opening cysteine and the closing phenylalanine or tryptophan. A D gene is named only where the DNA matches it firmly. Where a row states a size, it is once, few, many or the class of an expanded clone; other rows omit it.

v_gene: TRBV7-2
abundance: -
j_gene: TRBJ1-5
d_gene: -
CDR3nt: TGTGCCAGCAGCATCCGTCAGGGCAATCAGCCCCAGCATTTT
CDR3aa: CASSIRQGNQPQHF

v_gene: TRBV13
abundance: many
j_gene: TRBJ1-5
d_gene: -
CDR3nt: TGTGCCAGCAGCGCCAGGGACAGCAATCAGCCCCAGCATTTT
CDR3aa: CASSARDSNQPQHF

v_gene: TRBV19
abundance: -
j_gene: TRBJ1-1
d_gene: TRBD1
CDR3nt: TGTGCCAGTAGTTACAGGGGAGAAGCTTTCTTT
CDR3aa: CASSYRGEAFF

v_gene: TRBV30
abundance: -
j_gene: TRBJ2-7
d_gene: TRBD1
CDR3nt: TGTGCCTGGACCTACGGGACAGGGGGCTCCTACGAGCAGTACTTC
CDR3aa: CAWTYGTGGSYEQYF

v_gene: TRBV19
abundance: -
j_gene: TRBJ1-1
d_gene: TRBD1
CDR3nt: TGTGCCAGTAGTATTCGGGACAGGGGGCTTGGTTCGGTGGGGAGCACTGAAGCTTTCTTT
CDR3aa: CASSIRDRGLGSVGSTEAFF

v_gene: TRBV25-1
abundance: -
j_gene: TRBJ2-2
d_gene: TRBD1
CDR3nt: TGTGCCAGCAACCGACAGGGGATCACCGGGGAGCTGTTTTTT
CDR3aa: CASNRQGITGELFF

v_gene: TRBV19
abundance: -
j_gene: TRBJ2-1
d_gene: TRBD2
CDR3nt: TGTGCCAGTAGTATAGATCCCGGACTAGCGGGGGGAGGAGACAATGAGCAGTTCTTC
CDR3aa: CASSIDPGLAGGGDNEQFF

v_gene: TRBV9
abundance: once
j_gene: TRBJ2-5
d_gene: -
CDR3nt: TGTGCCAGCGCTCGGGAGCAAGAGACCCAGTACTTC
CDR3aa: CASAREQETQYF

v_gene: TRBV4-1
abundance: -
j_gene: TRBJ2-7
d_gene: -
CDR3nt: TGCGCCAGCAGCCAAGCAGGCGTAAGATCCTACGAGCAGTACTTC
CDR3aa: CASSQAGVRSYEQYF

v_gene: TRBV7-3
abundance: few
j_gene: TRBJ2-1
d_gene: TRBD2
CDR3nt: TGTGCCAGCACCAATAGCGGGGGAAACAATGAGCAGTTCTTC
CDR3aa: CASTNSGGNNEQFF

v_gene: TRBV5-1
abundance: -
j_gene: TRBJ2-1
d_gene: TRBD1
CDR3nt: TGCGCCAGCAGCCCAATGACCGGGACAGGGAAATACAATGAGCAGTTCTTC
CDR3aa: CASSPMTGTGKYNEQFF

v_gene: TRBV10-2
abundance: -
j_gene: TRBJ1-4
d_gene: -
CDR3nt: TGCGCCAGCAGTGATCCCTCGCGCGGATATAATGAAAAACTGTTTTTT
CDR3aa: CASSDPSRGYNEKLFF

v_gene: TRBV5-1
abundance: -
j_gene: TRBJ1-4
d_gene: TRBD1
CDR3nt: TGCGCCAGCAGCTCCCGGGACAGGGGGCATGAAAAACTGTTTTTT
CDR3aa: CASSSRDRGHEKLFF

v_gene: TRBV6-1
abundance: -
j_gene: TRBJ1-5
d_gene: TRBD1
CDR3nt: TGTGCCAGCAGTTTGGGACAGGTCAATCAGCCCCAGCATTTT
CDR3aa: CASSLGQVNQPQHF

v_gene: TRBV9
abundance: -
j_gene: TRBJ1-2
d_gene: -
CDR3nt: TGTGCCAGCAGCGTAGGGCAGGGCGCCTTCTATGGCTACACCTTC
CDR3aa: CASSVGQGAFYGYTF

v_gene: TRBV9
abundance: -
j_gene: TRBJ2-5
d_gene: TRBD2
CDR3nt: TGTGCCAGCAGCGTAGGGGGACTAGATCCTGAGACCCAGTACTTC
CDR3aa: CASSVGGLDPETQYF

v_gene: TRBV19
abundance: -
j_gene: TRBJ2-1
d_gene: -
CDR3nt: TGTGCCAGTAGTATGGGGCCCGCGGAGAGCTCCTACAATGAGCAGTTCTTC
CDR3aa: CASSMGPAESSYNEQFF

v_gene: TRBV6-5
abundance: -
j_gene: TRBJ1-2
d_gene: -
CDR3nt: TGTGCCAGCAGTTACGAAGGACAGCGAGGCTACACCTTC
CDR3aa: CASSYEGQRGYTF

v_gene: TRBV2
abundance: -
j_gene: TRBJ2-3
d_gene: TRBD2
CDR3nt: TGTGCCAGCCGACTAGCGGGGGCCTCGGGCACAGATACGCAGTATTTT
CDR3aa: CASRLAGASGTDTQYF

v_gene: TRBV4-2
abundance: -
j_gene: TRBJ2-1
d_gene: -
CDR3nt: TGTGCCAGCAGCCCCCAGGAGGCAGCCCTCAATGAGCAGTTCTTC
CDR3aa: CASSPQEAALNEQFF

v_gene: TRBV19
abundance: -
j_gene: TRBJ2-3
d_gene: -
CDR3nt: TGTGCCAGTAGTATCACGGGGCGGGGAACAGCAGATACGCAGTATTTT
CDR3aa: CASSITGRGTADTQYF

v_gene: TRBV9
abundance: -
j_gene: TRBJ2-1
d_gene: TRBD1
CDR3nt: TGTGCCAGCAGCGTAGCTAGGGGGCCCCACAATGAGCAGTTCTTC
CDR3aa: CASSVARGPHNEQFF

v_gene: TRBV7-9
abundance: -
j_gene: TRBJ2-7
d_gene: -
CDR3nt: TGTGCCAGCAGCTTAGCCGAGGTTAACGAGCAGTACTTC
CDR3aa: CASSLAEVNEQYF

v_gene: TRBV6-5
abundance: -
j_gene: TRBJ2-2
d_gene: -
CDR3nt: TGTGCCAGCAAGAGGAACACCGGGGAGCTGTTTTTT
CDR3aa: CASKRNTGELFF

v_gene: TRBV9
abundance: -
j_gene: TRBJ2-3
d_gene: -
CDR3nt: TGTGCCAGCAGCGTAGGGGGCTTCGGCACAGATACGCAGTATTTT
CDR3aa: CASSVGGFGTDTQYF

v_gene: TRBV6-6
abundance: -
j_gene: TRBJ2-7
d_gene: -
CDR3nt: TGTGCCAGCAGGGGGTTTGACTACGAGCAGTACTTC
CDR3aa: CASRGFDYEQYF

v_gene: TRBV7-3
abundance: many
j_gene: TRBJ2-1
d_gene: -
CDR3nt: TGTGCCAGCAGCCGTCCAGGGATAACGAATGAGCAGTTCTTC
CDR3aa: CASSRPGITNEQFF

v_gene: TRBV4-1
abundance: -
j_gene: TRBJ1-2
d_gene: -
CDR3nt: TGCGCCAGCAGCCAAGCATCAGGGCCGTATGGCTACACCTTC
CDR3aa: CASSQASGPYGYTF

v_gene: TRBV5-8
abundance: -
j_gene: TRBJ1-1
d_gene: -
CDR3nt: TGTGCCAGCAGCGTACTATATGTGAACACTGAAGCTTTCTTT
CDR3aa: CASSVLYVNTEAFF

v_gene: TRBV5-1
abundance: -
j_gene: TRBJ1-2
d_gene: TRBD1
CDR3nt: TGCGCCAGCAGCTTTTTACAGGGGGGCAACTATGGCTACACCTTC
CDR3aa: CASSFLQGGNYGYTF

v_gene: TRBV2
abundance: -
j_gene: TRBJ1-2
d_gene: TRBD1
CDR3nt: TGTGCCAGCAGCGTTACAGGGGGATTAAGTGGCTACACCTTC
CDR3aa: CASSVTGGLSGYTF

v_gene: TRBV5-8
abundance: -
j_gene: TRBJ1-6
d_gene: -
CDR3nt: TGTGCCAGCAGCTTACGACAGAATTCACCCCTCCACTTT
CDR3aa: CASSLRQNSPLHF

v_gene: TRBV19
abundance: few
j_gene: TRBJ2-5
d_gene: -
CDR3nt: TGTGCCAGTAGTCCACTACGCGTGGAGACCCAGTACTTC
CDR3aa: CASSPLRVETQYF

v_gene: TRBV2
abundance: -
j_gene: TRBJ2-4
d_gene: TRBD1
CDR3nt: TGTGCCAGCGGCAACCCGGGGACAGGACCCCTTCGGGACATTCAGTACTTC
CDR3aa: CASGNPGTGPLRDIQYF

v_gene: TRBV5-6
abundance: -
j_gene: TRBJ1-1
d_gene: TRBD1
CDR3nt: TGTGCCAGCAGCTCCCCCAGGGGGCGAAGGACTGAAGCTTTCTTT
CDR3aa: CASSSPRGRRTEAFF

v_gene: TRBV7-9
abundance: -
j_gene: TRBJ1-1
d_gene: -
CDR3nt: TGTGCCAGCAGCTTCCCAGGTGCAGTGAACACTGAAGCTTTCTTT
CDR3aa: CASSFPGAVNTEAFF

v_gene: TRBV18
abundance: -
j_gene: TRBJ2-2
d_gene: -
CDR3nt: TGTGCCAGCTCACTGCGGACGGATCTTAGGTTGACCGGGGAGCTGTTTTTT
CDR3aa: CASSLRTDLRLTGELFF